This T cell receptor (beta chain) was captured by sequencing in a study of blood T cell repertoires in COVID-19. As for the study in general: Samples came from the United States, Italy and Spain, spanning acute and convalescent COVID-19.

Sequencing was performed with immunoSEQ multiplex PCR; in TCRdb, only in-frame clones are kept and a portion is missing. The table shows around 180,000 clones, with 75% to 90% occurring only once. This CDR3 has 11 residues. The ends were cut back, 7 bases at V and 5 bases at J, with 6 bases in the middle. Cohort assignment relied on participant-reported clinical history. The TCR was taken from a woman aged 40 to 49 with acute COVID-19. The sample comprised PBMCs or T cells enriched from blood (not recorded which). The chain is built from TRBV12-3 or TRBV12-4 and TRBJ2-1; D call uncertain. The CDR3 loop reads CASTQNNEQFF. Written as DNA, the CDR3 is TGTGCCAGCACACAGAACAATGAGCAGTTCTTC.